This T cell receptor (beta chain) came from a study of T cell repertoires in Merkel cell carcinoma (dated by TCRdb to the late 2010s). About the investigation overall: The study excluded patients who had received intralesional immunotherapy or systemic immune checkpoint blockade before the biopsy. MCPyV-specific clonotypes were first defined by tetramer sorting, cloning and paired TCR sequencing of expanded tumor-infiltrating lymphocytes. To be included, a subject needed both a diagnosis of MCPyV-positive Merkel cell carcinoma and tumor-infiltrating lymphocytes that had been successfully expanded in vitro.

V is cut by 1 base and J by 3 bases, and the space between the germline ends is 13 bases. CDR1 SGDLS and CDR2 YYNGEE were looked up in the germline V gene. Reading from cysteine to phenylalanine, the CDR3 counts 16 amino acids. Of the read, only the CDR3 DNA is kept; its 48 bases are in frame from base 1. In regard to this clone: What this receptor recognizes is not known. Base qualities are missing; no much larger clone stands one base away.

The immunoSEQ assay was used for TRB CDR3 sequencing and data processing of tumor genomic DNA. TCRdb carries this immuneACCESS record with in-frame sequences only. Its versions omit some clonotypes, under half of them owing to an unresolved V gene in the studies checked, with the rest unexplained. The sample includes about 14,000 clones, with around four fifths observed a single time. More than 15% of the sample goes to the ten largest clones. The research as a whole found: Normal tissue biopsies were not studied.

Each study subject had MCPyV-positive Merkel cell carcinoma confirmed by biopsy and had serum antibodies to T-antigen that tested positive. Genomic DNA was extracted from five to seven adjacent 10-micron frozen tumor sections without any cell sorting or culture. Optimal cutting temperature compound was used to freeze tumor biopsy tissue measuring roughly 5 x 5 x 5 mm. The presence of abundant Merkel cell carcinoma and infiltrating cells in the frozen biopsy was confirmed on hematoxylin and eosin scout sections. This sequence uses TRBV9 and TRBJ2-2, with the D segment possibly TRBD1 or TRBD2, each aligning over 6 bases. The specimen was tumor tissue. This clonotype originated in an adult with Merkel cell carcinoma. The CDR3 protein is CASSVTRGPYTGELFF. The sequenced DNA: TGTGCCAGCAGCGTAACCCGGGGGCCTTACACCGGGGAGCTGTTTTTT.